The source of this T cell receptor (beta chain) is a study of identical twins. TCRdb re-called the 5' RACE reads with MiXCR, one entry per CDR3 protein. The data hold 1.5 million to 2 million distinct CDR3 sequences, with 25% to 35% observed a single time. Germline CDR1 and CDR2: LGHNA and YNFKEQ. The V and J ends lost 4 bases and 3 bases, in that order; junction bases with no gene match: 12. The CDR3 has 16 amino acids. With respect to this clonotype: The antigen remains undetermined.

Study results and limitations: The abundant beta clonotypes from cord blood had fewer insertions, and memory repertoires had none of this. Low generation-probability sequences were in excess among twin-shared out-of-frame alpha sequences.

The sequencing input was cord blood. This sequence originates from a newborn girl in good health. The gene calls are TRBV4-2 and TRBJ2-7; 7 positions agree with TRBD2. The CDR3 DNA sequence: TGTGCCAGCAGCCCCCAATTGCGGGAGTTGGACTACGAGCAGTACTTC. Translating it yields CASSPQLRELDYEQYF.